A selection of T cell receptor beta chains follows, all from one sample in a study of blood T cells in healthy people across ages. TCRdb re-analysed the 5' RACE reads in MiXCR, keeping a single row per CDR3 protein. Among about 830,000 distinct CDR3 sequences listed, roughly 60% were seen once. The source material was blood. These receptor sequences come from a man aged 25 to 40 in good health. CDR3s include the opening cysteine and the closing phenylalanine or tryptophan. Fields, in order: CDR3 length, clone size, J gene, D gene, V gene, CDR3 DNA, CDR3 protein. A D gene is named only where the DNA matches it firmly. Size values are once, few and many counts, or a class for expanded clones, and some rows have none.

15,few,TRBJ2-5,.,TRBV7-3,TGTGCCAGCAGCTTAGCTGGGGGCCTCCAAGAGACCCAGTACTTC,CASSLAGGLQETQYF
14,.,TRBJ1-2,.,TRBV7-2,TGTGCCAGCAGCCCAGGTGGCTCCATCTATGGCTACACCTTC,CASSPGGSIYGYTF
15,.,TRBJ1-5,TRBD1,TRBV19,TGTGCCAGTAGTGATACAGGGGGCGCGGATCAGCCCCAGCATTTT,CASSDTGGADQPQHF
15,.,TRBJ2-7,TRBD1,TRBV3-1,TGTGCCAGCAGTCCTACTGGACAGGGGGTAGCCGAGCAGTACTTC,CASSPTGQGVAEQYF
16,many,TRBJ2-1,TRBD1,TRBV24-1,TGTGCCACCAGCGGCTCCGGGACAGGGGGGACGAATGAGCAGTTCTTC,CATSGSGTGGTNEQFF
12,.,TRBJ1-1,.,TRBV12-3/TRBV12-4,TGTGCCAGCAGCCTTCACTCCGGGGAAGCTTTCTTT,CASSLHSGEAFF
13,.,TRBJ2-7,TRBD2,TRBV6-5,TGTGCCACCAAACTGGCGGGAGGCTACGAGCAGTACTTC,CATKLAGGYEQYF
13,.,TRBJ2-7,.,TRBV2,TGTGCCAGTACCGGGACGGAAGCCTACGAGCAGTACTTC,CASTGTEAYEQYF
15,.,TRBJ2-7,.,TRBV7-9,TGTGCCAGCAGCTTAGCGGGACTGATCTCCTACGAGCAGTACTTC,CASSLAGLISYEQYF
14,once,TRBJ2-1,TRBD2,TRBV6-2/TRBV6-3,TGTGCCAGCGGCCCGGGAGGGTATGGGAATGAGCAGTTCTTC,CASGPGGYGNEQFF
16,few,TRBJ2-7,.,TRBV15,TGTGCCACCAGCTCAGACCACCAGGCCTTTACCTACGAGCAGTACTTC,CATSSDHQAFTYEQYF
14,few,TRBJ1-2,TRBD1,TRBV4-3,TGCGCCAGCAGCCAAGGGACAGGGATCCGTGGCTACACCTTC,CASSQGTGIRGYTF
12,few,TRBJ2-3,.,TRBV28,TGTGCCAGCACGGGACCTACAGATACGCAGTATTTT,CASTGPTDTQYF
12,.,TRBJ1-5,TRBD1,TRBV7-2,TGTGCCAGCAGCACAGGGGTTCAGCCCCAGCATTTT,CASSTGVQPQHF
13,.,TRBJ1-2,.,TRBV20-1,TGCAGTGGCGCTGAGGGGTTCAGCTATGGCTACACCTTC,CSGAEGFSYGYTF
15,once,TRBJ1-2,TRBD1,TRBV7-9,TGTGCCAGCAGCTACTACCAGGGGGTTTGGGCTGGCTACACCTTC,CASSYYQGVWAGYTF
17,.,TRBJ2-2,.,TRBV9,TGTGCCAGCAGCGTAGCCCCCACCACAGCCACAACCGGGGAGCTGTTTTTT,CASSVAPTTATTGELFF
13,.,TRBJ2-1,TRBD2,TRBV29-1,TGCAGCGTTGCAACTAGCGCCCACAATGAGCAGTTCTTC,CSVATSAHNEQFF
15,.,TRBJ2-1,.,TRBV3-1,TGTGCCAGCAGCCAAGATGTCTGGGTAGGCAATGAGCAGTTCTTC,CASSQDVWVGNEQFF
13,.,TRBJ1-2,.,TRBV7-9,TGTGCCAGCAGCCTCGGGAGACCGGATGGCTACACCTTC,CASSLGRPDGYTF
17,.,TRBJ2-7,TRBD1,TRBV20-1,TGCAGTGCTTATCCCGGGACAGGTGACCTCTCCGGGGGCGAGCAGTACTTC,CSAYPGTGDLSGGEQYF
15,.,TRBJ1-3,TRBD1,TRBV7-9,TGTGCCACGGGGACAGCAACATCCTCTGGAAACACCATATATTTT,CATGTATSSGNTIYF
12,few,TRBJ1-1,.,TRBV6-6,TGTGCCAGCAGCCCTAGTAACACTGAAGCTTTCTTT,CASSPSNTEAFF
14,.,TRBJ2-5,.,TRBV3-1,TGTGCCAGCAGCTTCGAGGGAAGGGGAGAGACCCAGTACTTC,CASSFEGRGETQYF
13,.,TRBJ2-7,.,TRBV7-9,TGTGCCAGCAGCTTCGCTCCGGACTACGAGCAGTACTTC,CASSFAPDYEQYF
12,.,TRBJ2-7,TRBD1,TRBV20-1,TGCAGTGCAGGACAGGGTCTCTACGAGCAGTACTTC,CSAGQGLYEQYF
14,.,TRBJ2-1,TRBD1,TRBV7-2,TGTGCCAGCAGCCCCCCCGGACAGGGGAGAAAGCAGTTCTTC,CASSPPGQGRKQFF
15,.,TRBJ2-1,TRBD1,TRBV7-6,TGTGCCAGCAGCCTGGGACAGCACTCCTACAATGAGCAGTTCTTC,CASSLGQHSYNEQFF
15,.,TRBJ2-5,.,TRBV7-2,TGTGCCAGCAGCTTAGACGGGGGTGGGGTGCAGACCCAGTACTTC,CASSLDGGGVQTQYF
13,few,TRBJ2-7,.,TRBV3-1,TGTGCCAGCAGCCCCGCGGACTTAAGGGAGCAGTACTTC,CASSPADLREQYF
14,few,TRBJ1-2,TRBD1,TRBV10-3,TGTGCCATCAGCCTTACCGGGACAGGAGATGGCTACACCTTC,CAISLTGTGDGYTF
15,.,TRBJ2-3,TRBD2,TRBV7-2,TGTGCCAGCAGCTTAGGGACTAGCGGGAGGGATACGCAGTATTTT,CASSLGTSGRDTQYF
13,.,TRBJ2-5,.,TRBV4-2,TGTGCCAGCAGCCAAGATCGGACGGAGACCCAGTACTTC,CASSQDRTETQYF
15,.,TRBJ2-5,.,TRBV6-4,TGTGCCGGCAGTGACGTGGACAGATATCAAGAGACCCAGTACTTC,CAGSDVDRYQETQYF
15,few,TRBJ2-1,TRBD2,TRBV3-1,TGTGCCAGCAGCCGAGGACTAGCGGAATACAATGAGCAGTTCTTC,CASSRGLAEYNEQFF
14,few,TRBJ2-1,TRBD2,TRBV9,TGTGCCAGCAGCCCAAACCCGGGAGGCAATGAGCAGTTCTTC,CASSPNPGGNEQFF
11,.,TRBJ1-2,.,TRBV20-1,TGCAGTGCTGCCCCAAACTATGGCTACACCTTC,CSAAPNYGYTF
15,.,TRBJ2-7,.,TRBV7-2,TGTGCCAGCAGTATAGGATTGGGCGGCTCCTACGAGCAGTACTTC,CASSIGLGGSYEQYF
13,.,TRBJ2-5,.,TRBV20-1,TGCAGTGCCAGACAGGTTCAACAAGAGACCCAGTACTTC,CSARQVQQETQYF
12,many,TRBJ2-1,.,TRBV13,TGTGCCAGCAGCTTACGGGATGATGAGCAGTTCTTC,CASSLRDDEQFF
16,many,TRBJ2-6,.,TRBV29-1,TGCAGCTCACCGGGACTCGCCTTGTGCGGGGCCAACGTCCTGACTTTC,CSSPGLALCGANVLTF
16,many,TRBJ2-5,TRBD1,TRBV6-2/TRBV6-3,TGTGCCAGCAGTTACTCGAGCCCAGGGGGCGCGGAGACCCAGTACTTC,CASSYSSPGGAETQYF
13,few,TRBJ2-3,.,TRBV7-2,TGTGCCAGCAGCATTGACAGCCTAGATACGCAGTATTTT,CASSIDSLDTQYF
13,.,TRBJ2-7,TRBD2,TRBV20-1,TGCAGTGCCCCACTAGCGGGAGCCCTCGAGCAGTACTTC,CSAPLAGALEQYF
16,.,TRBJ2-7,.,TRBV20-1,TGCAGTGCTAGAGAAGTGTTAGGGGGAGCGTCCTACGAGCAGTACTTC,CSAREVLGGASYEQYF
11,.,TRBJ2-5,.,TRBV21-1,TGTGCCAGCAGGAGGTTGGGGACCCAGTACTTC,CASRRLGTQYF